The 28 T cell receptor beta chains below all came from one sample that was sequenced in a study of cytomegalovirus exposure and HLA in healthy donors (TCRdb year 2017). Library preparation used the immunoSEQ multiplex PCR assay. For the multiplex PCR, a mixture combining 60 forward primers for TCR Vbeta segments and 13 reverse primers for TCR Jbeta segments was used. Here the immuneACCESS table is served through TCRdb, limited to in-frame sequences with V and J called. Missing clones are a known gap in these copies; in checked studies unresolved V genes cover under half, and the rest lacks a known reason. Here the sample has approximately 140,000 clones; more than 70% occur a single time. 4.5% to 6% of the sample is in the top ten clones. The sequenced sample consisted of PBMCs. The receptors shown here come from a woman aged 45-59 years in good health and CMV-seronegative.

This clone was counted only a few times. The chain couples TRBV5-1 to TRBJ1-1; 7 nucleotides line up with TRBD1. The CDR3 has 15 residues. The germline V gene has CDR1 SGHRS and CDR2 YFSETQ. The V and J ends lost 4 bases and 5 bases, in that order; junction bases with no gene match: 11. CDR3: CASSGGQVGLTEAFF. As DNA, the CDR3 is TGCGCCAGCAGCGGAGGACAGGTAGGGCTAACTGAAGCTTTCTTT.

Remarks on this clone: At the DNA level, this CDR3 is encoded by other sequences in the same sample as well. The chain employs TRBV15 and TRBJ1-3, with D hard to call. Germline V lookup: CDR1 LNHNV, CDR2 YYDKDF (reference sequence). CDR3 length equals 15 residues. V was pared by 0 bases and J by 1 base, with 7 bases between. CDR3 in DNA: TGTGCCACCAGCAGAGACCGCGGGTCTGGAAACACCATATATTTT. Protein product: CATSRDRGSGNTIYF.

V and J are TRBV27 and TRBJ2-7, with TRBD2 matching 10 bases. V dropped 2 bases and J dropped 6; count of bases not matched to a gene: 7. The germline gives CDR1 MNHEY, CDR2 SMNVEV (reference sequence). The CDR3 spans 15 residues. This CDR3 reads CASSLISGGYIEQYF. Here the CDR3 DNA reads TGTGCCAGCAGTTTAATTAGCGGGGGGTATATCGAGCAGTACTTC.

V is TRBV29-1 and J is TRBJ2-1; D is perhaps TRBD2 (7 bases). This CDR3 region has 14 residues. The germline V gene encodes CDR1 SQVTM and CDR2 ANQGSEA. V was trimmed by 5 bases and J by 9 bases, leaving 20 bases between them. DNA of the CDR3: TGCAGCGTTTTGAGAGGGGGGGTCAAATTTGAGCAGTTCTTC. Translated: CSVLRGGVKFEQFF.

This clone was picked up a small number of times. V usage is TRBV19 and J usage is TRBJ2-3, with 12 nucleotides matching TRBD2. The germline gives CDR1 LNHDA, CDR2 SQIVND (reference sequence). V was clipped by 3 bases and J by 8 bases; unmatched bases: 3. The CDR3 length is 14 residues. The CDR3 DNA sequence: TGTGCCAGTAGTATGACTAGCGGGGGCCGTACGCAGTATTTT. Its translation is CASSMTSGGRTQYF. The full variable domain, with the rest looked up from reference TRBV19 and TRBJ2-3, is DGGITQSPKYLFRKEGQNVTLSCEQNLNHDAMYWYRQDPGQGLRLIYYSQIVNDFQKGDIAEGYSVSREKKESFPLTVTSAQKNPTAFYLCASSMTSGGRTQYFGPGTRLTVL.

This clone came up once. J is TRBJ1-5 and V is TRBV27; tentatively, D is TRBD1 (5 bases). The V gene's germline CDR1 is MNHEY and CDR2 SMNVEV (reference sequence). The V end was cut by 6 bases, the J end by 0 bases, with 12 bases between. The CDR3 has 15 residues. The CDR3 coding sequence is TGTGCCAGCAGCAATTCAGGGAATAGCAATCAGCCCCAGCATTTT. Its translation is CASSNSGNSNQPQHF.

This chain links TRBV4-1 with TRBJ1-2, with unresolved D. This CDR3 is built from 15 residues. The germline V and J ends were trimmed by 5 bases and 7 bases, with 20 bases remaining between them. Germline V lookup: CDR1 MGHRA, CDR2 YSYEKL. CDR3 residues: CASSSSTTQFGGYTF. For the CDR3, the DNA is TGCGCCAGCAGCTCCTCTACGACTCAGTTTGGTGGCTACACCTTC.

CDR3 in amino acids: CASSPGTGGYEQYF. CDR3 nucleotide sequence: TGTGCCAGTAGTCCAGGGACAGGGGGTTACGAGCAGTACTTC. The rearrangement joins TRBV19 to TRBJ2-7; 11 bases agree with TRBD1. The ends lost 5 bases at V and 4 bases at J; junction bases unmatched: 4. Per germline, CDR1 LNHDA and CDR2 SQIVND (reference sequence). The CDR3 has 14 amino acids. The entire variable domain, with the rest obtained from reference TRBV19 and TRBJ2-7, is as follows: DGGITQSPKYLFRKEGQNVTLSCEQNLNHDAMYWYRQDPGQGLRLIYYSQIVNDFQKGDIAEGYSVSREKKESFPLTVTSAQKNPTAFYLCASSPGTGGYEQYFGPGTRLTVT.

The chain links TRBV7-9 to TRBJ1-2, with a weak D call TRBD1 (5 bases). Trimming left V 1 base short and J 7 bases short, with 10 bases between. CDR1 SEHNR and CDR2 FQNEAQ come from the germline V gene (reference sequence). The length of the CDR3 is 13 residues. The CDR3 nucleotides are TGTGCCAGCAGCTTAGTCGGGGGGTTTGGCTACACCTTC. Its translation: CASSLVGGFGYTF.

The genes are TRBV6-5 and TRBJ2-5, with 8 bases identical to TRBD1. The end of the DNA aligns better with TRBJ2-7, so the J call may be wrong. CDR1 and CDR2 from the germline V gene are MNHEY and SVGAGI. The CDR3 consists of 15 residues. The CDR3 loop reads CASSYGGQGGYEQYF. DNA for the CDR3: TGTGCCAGCAGTTACGGTGGACAGGGAGGCTACGAGCAGTACTTC.

The chain's CDR3 is CASSQGGTLNTEAFF. CDR3 DNA: TGTGCCAGCAGCCAAGGGGGGACACTTAACACTGAAGCTTTCTTT. The chain joins TRBV4-2 to TRBJ1-1; D is perhaps TRBD1 (6 bases). Per the germline V gene, CDR1 is LGHNA and CDR2 is YNFKEQ. The CDR3 is 15 amino acids. The V end lost 1 base, the J end lost 2 bases, and 11 bases lay between the germline ends.

This clone was observed a single time. V usage is TRBV13 and J usage is TRBJ2-5, with D unclear. The DNA end is a closer match to TRBJ2-7, so the J assignment may be wrong. This CDR3 is 11 amino acids long. Germline values: CDR1 PRHDT, CDR2 FYEKMQ (reference sequence). The DNA of the CDR3 is TGTGCCAGCAGCGCTACTTACGAGCAGTACTTC. It codes for CASSATYEQYF.

The chain combines TRBV6-4 with TRBJ2-1, with 11 nucleotides matching TRBD1. CDR3 length equals 14 residues. The trim removed 4 bases at V and 7 bases at J, leaving 3 bases unmatched. Germline V CDR1 and CDR2: MRHNA, SNTAGT. For the CDR3, the DNA is TGTGCCAGCAGTGGCGGGACAGGGGGAAATGAGCAGTTCTTC. This translates into CASSGGTGGNEQFF.

V is TRBV7-3 and J is TRBJ2-1; D is unclear. This CDR3 region has 15 residues. The germline V gene encodes CDR1 SGHTA and CDR2 FQGTGA. V was cut by 5 bases and J by 2 bases, with 13 bases left in between. In DNA form, the CDR3 reads TGTGCCAGCAGCCAGACACCATCTGCCTACAATGAGCAGTTCTTC. Amino acids: CASSQTPSAYNEQFF.

CDR3 protein: CASSTGNYQPQHF. The CDR3 DNA follows: TGTGCCAGCAGTACAGGGAATTATCAGCCCCAGCATTTT. This chain uses TRBV28 with TRBJ1-5; D might be TRBD1 (6 bases). This CDR3 comprises 13 residues. V lost 5 bases to trimming and J lost 5 bases, with 10 bases between them. The V gene's germline CDR1 is MDHEN and CDR2 SYDVKM.

The chain couples TRBV11-1 to TRBJ1-1; no reliable D call. V shed 3 bases and J shed 1 base, with 6 bases lying between them. This CDR3 spans 13 amino acids. CDR1 is SGHAT and CDR2 is FQDESV in the germline V gene (reference sequence). The CDR3 is CASSFYQNTEAFF. Here the CDR3 DNA reads TGTGCCAGCAGCTTCTACCAGAACACTGAAGCTTTCTTT. The variable domain in full, with the rest retrieved from reference TRBV11-1 and TRBJ1-1, is EAEVAQSPRYKITEKSQAVAFWCDPISGHATLYWYRQILGQGPELLVQFQDESVVDDSQLPKDRFSAERLKGVDSTLKIQPAELGDSAMYLCASSFYQNTEAFFGQGTRLTVV.

This chain uses TRBV6-1 with TRBJ1-2; 7 nucleotides line up with TRBD1. The CDR3 runs 15 residues. Germline values: CDR1 MNHNS, CDR2 SASEGT. V was pared by 8 bases and J by 0 bases, with 9 bases of the junction left unmatched. CDR3 region: CASGIRDSSNYGYTF. The CDR3 bases are TGTGCCAGCGGAATCCGGGACAGCTCTAACTATGGCTACACCTTC.

In nucleotides, the CDR3 is TGTGCCAGTAGTATCCCAACGAACACCGGGGAGCTGTTTTTT. This translates into CASSIPTNTGELFF. This chain uses TRBV19 with TRBJ2-2; D gene unclear. CDR3 length: 14 residues. The germline V and J ends were trimmed by 3 bases and 0 bases, with 5 bases remaining between them. Per the germline V gene, CDR1 is LNHDA and CDR2 is SQIVND (reference sequence). Looking up the rest from reference TRBV19 and TRBJ2-2 gives the full variable domain: DGGITQSPKYLFRKEGQNVTLSCEQNLNHDAMYWYRQDPGQGLRLIYYSQIVNDFQKGDIAEGYSVSREKKESFPLTVTSAQKNPTAFYLCASSIPTNTGELFFGEGSRLTVL.

The rearrangement uses TRBV9 and TRBJ2-6; 7 bases align to TRBD1. V lost 7 bases, J lost 4 bases, and 5 bases stayed unmatched. This CDR3 spans 14 amino acids. Germline assignment: CDR1 SGDLS and CDR2 YYNGEE. The CDR3 is CASPTGSGANVLTF. CDR3 coding DNA: TGTGCCAGCCCGACAGGGTCCGGGGCCAACGTCCTGACTTTC.

V is TRBV2 and J is TRBJ1-4; 10 nucleotides match TRBD1. Per germline, CDR1 SNHLY and CDR2 FYNNEI. V dropped 3 bases and J dropped 4; count of bases not matched to a gene: 2. This CDR3 contains 15 residues. CDR3 coding DNA: TGTGCCAGCAGTGACGGACAGGGGGGTAATGAAAAACTGTTTTTT. Amino acid sequence: CASSDGQGGNEKLFF. Filled out from reference TRBV2 and TRBJ1-4, the complete variable domain reads EPEVTQTPSHQVTQMGQEVILRCVPISNHLYFYWYRQILGQKVEFLVSFYNNEISEKSEIFDDQFSVERPDGSNFTLKIRSTKLEDSAMYFCASSDGQGGNEKLFFGSGTQLSVL.

The chain links TRBV7-2 to TRBJ2-7, with TRBD2 identical over 10 bases. CDR1 and CDR2 from the germline V gene are SGHTA and FQGNSA. Trimming at V came to 5 bases and at J to 2 bases, leaving 9 bases not matched to a gene. The CDR3 has 16 residues. This CDR3 reads CASSPAPSGGPYEQYF. In DNA, the CDR3 is TGTGCCAGCAGCCCAGCTCCTAGCGGGGGTCCCTACGAGCAGTACTTC.

The gene calls are TRBV15 and TRBJ2-2; D is unresolved. This CDR3 is 14 amino acids long. Germline values: CDR1 LNHNV, CDR2 YYDKDF (reference sequence). V dropped 1 base and J dropped 1 base, with 4 bases sitting between them. The CDR3 nucleotides read TGTGCCACCAGCAGAGGTCTGAACACCGGGGAGCTGTTTTTT. It is translated as CATSRGLNTGELFF.

The chain is built from TRBV4-3 and TRBJ2-5, with 7 bases that match TRBD2. The V segment lost 3 bases and the J segment 1 base; nucleotides outside the gene matches: 11. The CDR3 totals 17 residues. CDR1 is LGHNA, CDR2 YSLEER, per germline. The CDR3 DNA reads TGCGCCAGCAGCCAGACATGGACCAGCGGGGTCCAAGAGACCCAGTACTTC. It yields the protein CASSQTWTSGVQETQYF.

The chain has TRBV10-3 and TRBJ1-4, with 8 bases matching TRBD1. Trimming at V came to 4 bases and at J to 6 bases, leaving 7 bases not matched to a gene. This CDR3 contains 15 residues. Germline values: CDR1 ENHRY, CDR2 SYGVKD. CDR3: CAISAQGAADEKLFF. The CDR3 DNA reads as TGTGCCATCAGTGCCCAGGGGGCGGCGGATGAAAAACTGTTTTTT.

The chain joins TRBV28 to TRBJ2-5; 7 nucleotides agree with TRBD2. Germline CDR1 is MDHEN and CDR2 is SYDVKM. The CDR3 totals 15 residues. Germline trimming cut 3 bases from V and 2 bases from J; bases unmatched to any gene: 6. CDR3 sequence (DNA): TGTGCCAGCAGTTTGTCGCAGGGAGGGCAAGAGACCCAGTACTTC. Translated, it gives CASSLSQGGQETQYF.

The CDR3 spells CASSSGLAGGFEQFF. DNA of the CDR3: TGTGCCAGCAGCTCCGGACTAGCGGGGGGGTTTGAGCAGTTCTTC. This chain connects TRBV11-2 to TRBJ2-1; 15 bases fit TRBD2. The CDR3 covers 15 residues. The junction had 4 bases not matched to a gene; V was cut back by 4 bases and J by 9 bases. Germline CDR1 and CDR2: SGHAT and FQNNGV.

The rearrangement links TRBV5-1 to TRBJ2-2, with D possibly being TRBD2 (5 bases). The CDR3 length is 12 residues. Per the germline V gene, CDR1 is SGHRS and CDR2 is YFSETQ. V shed 6 bases and J shed 6 bases, with 9 bases lying between them. Here the CDR3 DNA reads TGCGCCAGCAAAACGGAGGCCGGGGAGCTGTTTTTT. Encoded protein: CASKTEAGELFF.

This clone was detected a few times. The chain is built from TRBV6-4 and TRBJ2-6, with a weak D call TRBD1 (6 bases). Germline lookup yields CDR1 MRHNA and CDR2 SNTAGT. V was clipped by 0 bases and J by 3 bases, with 6 bases between them. The CDR3 spans 15 residues. The CDR3 loop reads CASSDSRGGANVLTF. The CDR3 DNA reads as TGTGCCAGCAGTGACTCCAGGGGTGGGGCCAACGTCCTGACTTTC.